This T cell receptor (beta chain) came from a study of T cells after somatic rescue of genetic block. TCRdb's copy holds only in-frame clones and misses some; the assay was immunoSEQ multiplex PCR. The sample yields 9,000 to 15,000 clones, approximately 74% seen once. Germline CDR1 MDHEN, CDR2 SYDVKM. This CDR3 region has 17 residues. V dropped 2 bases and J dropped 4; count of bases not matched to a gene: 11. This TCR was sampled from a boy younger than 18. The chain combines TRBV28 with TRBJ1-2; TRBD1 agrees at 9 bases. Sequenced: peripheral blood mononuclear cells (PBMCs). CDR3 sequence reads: CASSLPRPGTGPYGYTF. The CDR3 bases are TGTGCCAGCAGTTTACCCCGCCCGGGGACAGGGCCCTATGGCTACACCTTC.